Each of the 6 T cell receptor beta chains below was sequenced from the same sample in a study of T cell responses to AZD1222 COVID-19 vaccine (dated by TCRdb to the early 2020s). What this sample's time point label stands for: baseline before first vaccination. Library prep was done by the immunoSEQ multiplex PCR assay. TCRdb retrieved this table from immuneACCESS and kept in-frame rearrangements only. Not all clones are present; in checked studies, unresolved V genes account for under half, and no reason is known for the remainder. Across this sample there are roughly 50,000 clones, with around three quarters seen only once. Approximately 7% of the sample comes from the top ten. This specimen consisted of peripheral blood, obtained on day 0 of AZD1222 vaccination. The receptors originated from an adult in good health.

This chain uses TRBV5-4 with TRBJ2-1; D is perhaps TRBD1 (5 bases). The CDR3 totals 11 residues. Trimming stripped 4 bases from V and 8 bases from J, with 7 bases between. Germline-derived CDR1 and CDR2 are SGHNT and YYREEE (reference sequence). The CDR3 coding sequence is TGTGCCAGCAGCCGCAGGGATGAGCAGTTCTTC. Its protein is CASSRRDEQFF.

This clone appeared once. The chain is built from TRBV7-8 and TRBJ2-2; 12 positions agree with TRBD2. Germline V gene lookup returns CDR1 SGHVS and CDR2 FQNEAQ. The CDR3 contains 20 residues. V gave up 6 bases and J gave up 1 base; unmatched junction bases: 15. The chain's CDR3 is CASRSFGHLGLAGNTGELFF. CDR3 in DNA: TGTGCCAGCAGGTCGTTTGGCCATTTGGGACTAGCGGGGAACACCGGGGAGCTGTTTTTT.

The chain employs TRBV24-1 and TRBJ1-1, with unresolved D. The CDR3 consists of 12 residues. The V end lost 4 bases, the J end lost 4 bases, and 6 bases lay between the germline ends. From germline, CDR1 is KGHDR and CDR2 SFDVKD. This CDR3 reads CATSDPGTEAFF. The DNA for the CDR3 is TGTGCCACCAGTGACCCCGGCACTGAAGCTTTCTTT.

This clone was seen a few times. The CDR3 spells CASSQGQDGEKLFF. CDR3 DNA sequence: TGTGCCAGCAGCCAAGGGCAGGACGGTGAAAAACTGTTTTTT. V and J are TRBV4-2 and TRBJ1-4; D remains ambiguous. Per the germline V gene, CDR1 is LGHNA and CDR2 is YNFKEQ. The CDR3 sequence is 14 residues long. Deletions cut 1 base from V and 7 bases from J, with 10 bases between.

The genes are TRBV7-9 and TRBJ1-2; D gene ambiguous. CDR3 length: 14 amino acids. Germline loops: CDR1 SEHNR, CDR2 FQNEAQ (reference sequence). V was cut by 1 base and J by 4 bases, with 10 bases left in between. This CDR3 is CASSLDGGSYGYTF. The DNA of the CDR3 is TGTGCCAGCAGCTTAGATGGCGGCAGCTATGGCTACACCTTC.

The rearrangement uses TRBV19 and TRBJ2-5; D is unclear. The V gene's germline CDR1 is LNHDA and CDR2 SQIVND (reference sequence). The CDR3 totals 15 residues. V was pared by 4 bases and J by 7 bases, with 19 bases between. CDR3 sequence (DNA): TGTGCCAGTAGTACCCAATCCGGTTCCCGCGGGACCCAGTACTTC. Its translation is CASSTQSGSRGTQYF.